Below, one T cell receptor beta chain is given with its context. What antigen it recognizes has not been identified. Base qualities are not at hand, and no much larger clone is one base apart. TCRbeta CDR3 regions were amplified from genomic DNA using the immunoSEQ Assay, a bias-controlled multiplex PCR. Concerning the study's data processing: Within the assay, amplification of reference gene primers was used to estimate how many nucleated cells each sample contained. To quantify the absolute abundance of each unique TCRbeta CDR3 rearrangement, sequence reads were collapsed and filtered. For each sample, productive Simpson clonality was calculated as the square root of Simpson's diversity index over productive rearrangements. Here the immuneACCESS table is served through TCRdb, limited to in-frame sequences with V and J called. Missing clones are a known gap in these copies; in checked studies unresolved V genes cover under half, and the rest lacks a known reason. That table gives V, J and clone size, and the DNA gave D and trimming. This sample comprises about 180,000 clones, 90% of them detected only once. The ten most abundant clones make up 0.5% to 0.65% of the sample.

Each collaborating institution followed its own protocols to collect whole blood in K2EDTA tubes. Collaborator samples were shipped for TCRbeta analysis as frozen whole blood, isolated PBMCs, or DNA extracted from either sample type. The sample comes from a study of blood T cell repertoires in COVID-19 (dated by TCRdb to between 2020 and 2021). About the full investigation: Collaborator samples came from the United States, Italy and Spain and covered acute and convalescent phases of COVID-19. The prospective study material was composed of cDNA or gDNA derived from T cells, B-cell-depleted T cells, or PBMCs. Subjects who had been exposed to COVID-19, were actively infected with it, or had recovered from it provided the deeply sampled blood TCRbeta repertoires that made up the dataset. A freely available public database, intended as a resource for researchers studying the immune response to SARS-CoV-2, is where the repertoires were released. Samples came from the ongoing ImmuneRACE study (first 160 participants) plus 1,254 subjects from 6 global collaborators. Sample metadata almost always included a de-identified subject ID, COVID-19 status, age in years and sex. Where available, HLA class I and class II types were taken from metadata supplied by the sample provider and were not determined by assay-based typing. Points the paper makes about the study in general: The quantity of clinical and demographic metadata differed by source and by participant and was supplied without curation.

Trimming costs V 2 bases and J 6 bases, and their ends lie 11 bases apart. Via the germline V gene, CDR1 is MNHEY and CDR2 SVGEGT. The CDR3 starts with the cysteine, ends with the phenylalanine, and has 14 residues. The CDR3 DNA has 42 bases and is translated from base 1. The rearranged segments are TRBV6-2 or TRBV6-3 and TRBJ1-5; no confident D gene assignment can be made. Specimen: peripheral blood. This clonotype was sampled from a man aged 50-59 years with acute or convalescent COVID-19. The CDR3 reads as follows: CASSYPGSGQPQHF. The nucleotide sequence reads as follows: TGTGCCAGCAGTTACCCCGGGAGCGGTCAGCCCCAGCATTTT.